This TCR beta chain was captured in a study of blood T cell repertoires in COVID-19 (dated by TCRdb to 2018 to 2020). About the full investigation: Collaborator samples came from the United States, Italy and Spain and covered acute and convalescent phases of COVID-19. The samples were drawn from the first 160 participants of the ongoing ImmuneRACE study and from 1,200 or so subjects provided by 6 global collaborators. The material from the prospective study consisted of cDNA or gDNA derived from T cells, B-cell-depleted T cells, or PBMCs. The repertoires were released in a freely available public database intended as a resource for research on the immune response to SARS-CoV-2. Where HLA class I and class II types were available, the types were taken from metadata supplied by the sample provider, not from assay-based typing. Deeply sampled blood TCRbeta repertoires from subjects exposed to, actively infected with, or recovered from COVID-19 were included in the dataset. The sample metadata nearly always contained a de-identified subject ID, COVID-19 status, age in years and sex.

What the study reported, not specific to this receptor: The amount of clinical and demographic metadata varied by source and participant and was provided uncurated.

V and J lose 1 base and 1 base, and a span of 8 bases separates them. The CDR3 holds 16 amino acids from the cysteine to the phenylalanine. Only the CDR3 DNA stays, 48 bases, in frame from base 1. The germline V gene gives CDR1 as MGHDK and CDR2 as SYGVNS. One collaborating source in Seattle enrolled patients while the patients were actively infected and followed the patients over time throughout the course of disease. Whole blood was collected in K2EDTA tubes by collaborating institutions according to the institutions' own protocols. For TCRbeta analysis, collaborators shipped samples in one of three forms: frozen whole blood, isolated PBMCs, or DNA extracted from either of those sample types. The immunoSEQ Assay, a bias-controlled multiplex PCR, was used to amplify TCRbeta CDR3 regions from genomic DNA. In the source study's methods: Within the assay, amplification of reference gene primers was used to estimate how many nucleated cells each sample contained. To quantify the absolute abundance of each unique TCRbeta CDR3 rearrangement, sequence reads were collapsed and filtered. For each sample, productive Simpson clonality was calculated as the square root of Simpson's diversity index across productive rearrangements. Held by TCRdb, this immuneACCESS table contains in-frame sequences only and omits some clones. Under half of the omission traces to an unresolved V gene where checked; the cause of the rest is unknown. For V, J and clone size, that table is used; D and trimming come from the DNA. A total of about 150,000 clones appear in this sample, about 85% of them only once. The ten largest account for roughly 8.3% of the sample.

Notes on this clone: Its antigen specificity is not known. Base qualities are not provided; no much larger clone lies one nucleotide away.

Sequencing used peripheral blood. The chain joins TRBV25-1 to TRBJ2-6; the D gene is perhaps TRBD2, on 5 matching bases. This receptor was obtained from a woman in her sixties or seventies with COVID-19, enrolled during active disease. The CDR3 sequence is CASSELGGSGANVLTF. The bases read TGTGCCAGCAGTGAATTAGGAGGATCTGGGGCCAACGTCCTGACTTTC.